The sequence of this T cell receptor beta chain was determined in a study of early stage breast cancer tumors. Sequenced by immunoSEQ multiplex PCR; TCRdb stores in-frame clones only, minus some. The sample includes about 30,000 clones, 72% of them seen just once. This clone has only one observation. The antigen remains unidentified. Germline loops: CDR1 MNHEY, CDR2 SVGAGI. V lost 2 bases, J lost 7 bases, and 10 bases stayed unmatched. There are 16 residues in the CDR3. Study-level findings and limits: Compared with adjacent normal breast tissue, tumors showed 2 to 2.5-fold greater T cell density and higher clonality.

Source material: blood. This sequence joins TRBV6-5 and TRBJ2-1; 8 nucleotides match TRBD2. The clonotype comes from a person aged 45 to 59 with breast cancer. The CDR3 reads CASSYQTSVFGNEQFF. DNA of the CDR3: TGTGCCAGCAGTTACCAGACTAGCGTCTTCGGGAATGAGCAGTTCTTC.